This T cell receptor (beta chain) was sequenced for a study of blood T cell repertoires in COVID-19. Across the whole study: Researchers got acute and convalescent COVID-19 samples from the United States, Italy and Spain. From T cells, B-cell-depleted T cells, or PBMCs came the material, which was cDNA or gDNA.

Profiled with immunoSEQ multiplex PCR; TCRdb holds only in-frame clones, not every one. The sample lists about 40,000 clones, about 86% occurring once. There are 14 residues in the CDR3. J lost 3 bases, V lost 3 bases, and 1 base had no gene match. CDR1 is SGDLS, CDR2 YYNGEE, per germline. The sample holds a few counts of this clone. J is TRBJ1-3 and V is TRBV9; 9 bases match TRBD1. The sequenced sample was peripheral blood. The source is a man in his forties with active COVID-19. This CDR3 is CASSGGQGGNTIYF. As DNA, the CDR3 is TGTGCCAGCAGCGGGGGACAGGGTGGAAACACCATATATTTT.